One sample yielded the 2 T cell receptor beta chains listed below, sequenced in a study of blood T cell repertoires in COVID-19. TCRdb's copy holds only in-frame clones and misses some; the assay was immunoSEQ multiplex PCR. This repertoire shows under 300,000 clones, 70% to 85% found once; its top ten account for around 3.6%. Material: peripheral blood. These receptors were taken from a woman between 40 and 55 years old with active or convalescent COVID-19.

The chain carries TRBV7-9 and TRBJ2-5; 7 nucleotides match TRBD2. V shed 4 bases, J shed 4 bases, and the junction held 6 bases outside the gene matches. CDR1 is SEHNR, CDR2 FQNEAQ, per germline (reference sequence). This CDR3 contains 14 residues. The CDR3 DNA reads TGTGCCAGCAGCTCTGGGGGGGAACCAGAGACCCAGTACTTC. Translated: CASSSGGEPETQYF.

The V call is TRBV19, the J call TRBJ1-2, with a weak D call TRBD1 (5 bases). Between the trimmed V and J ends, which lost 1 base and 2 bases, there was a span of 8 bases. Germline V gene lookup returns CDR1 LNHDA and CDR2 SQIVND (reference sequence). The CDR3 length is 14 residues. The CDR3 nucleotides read TGTGCCAGTAGTATAGGACGACAGAACTATGGCTACACCTTC. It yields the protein CASSIGRQNYGYTF.